These T cell receptor beta chains were read from a single sample in a study of cytomegalovirus exposure and HLA in healthy donors. Sequenced by immunoSEQ multiplex PCR; TCRdb stores in-frame clones only, minus some. Of approximately 120,000 clones detected, over 70% appear once; the ten largest clones hold 3.1%. Sequencing was performed on PBMCs. These receptors originate from a man aged 25-40 years in good health and CMV-seronegative. Both conserved end residues are trimmed from each CDR3. Fields, in order: V gene, CDR3 length, clone size, J gene, CDR3 protein. Part of the rows lack a size; the others show once, few, many or a class for expanded clones.

v_gene: TRBV5-1
len: 14
abundance: .
j_gene: TRBJ2-2
CDR3aa: ASSGFEDRATGELF

v_gene: TRBV5-4
len: 15
abundance: .
j_gene: TRBJ2-3
CDR3aa: ASRFGLLAGGGDTQY

v_gene: TRBV7-9
len: 13
abundance: .
j_gene: TRBJ1-2
CDR3aa: ASSSTGTGGDGYT

v_gene: TRBV5-1
len: 14
abundance: .
j_gene: TRBJ2-7
CDR3aa: ASSSGRGGRISEQY

v_gene: TRBV7-9
len: 12
abundance: .
j_gene: TRBJ1-4
CDR3aa: ASSQGAANEKLF

v_gene: TRBV2
len: 12
abundance: few
j_gene: TRBJ1-5
CDR3aa: ASSPVNSNQPQH

v_gene: TRBV9
len: 14
abundance: once
j_gene: TRBJ2-2
CDR3aa: ASSVRGSQGAGELF

v_gene: TRBV28
len: 13
abundance: .
j_gene: TRBJ1-1
CDR3aa: ASRYNDRASTEAF

v_gene: TRBV30
len: 12
abundance: .
j_gene: TRBJ2-1
CDR3aa: AWTMGASYNEQF

v_gene: TRBV7-2
len: 14
abundance: few
j_gene: TRBJ2-2
CDR3aa: ASSLAGLAATGELF

v_gene: TRBV19
len: 18
abundance: .
j_gene: TRBJ1-5
CDR3aa: ASSTYLGTGEYIGNQPQH

v_gene: TRBV7-2
len: 12
abundance: .
j_gene: TRBJ1-2
CDR3aa: ASSLVQGWDGYS

v_gene: TRBV5-1
len: 11
abundance: .
j_gene: TRBJ1-2
CDR3aa: ASRPERNYGYT

v_gene: TRBV6-1
len: 13
abundance: .
j_gene: TRBJ2-1
CDR3aa: ASSEAGSGGNEQF

v_gene: TRBV2
len: 16
abundance: .
j_gene: TRBJ2-7
CDR3aa: ASSEFSGRSRDFYEQY

v_gene: TRBV19
len: 14
abundance: .
j_gene: TRBJ2-3
CDR3aa: ASTTVKRGVTDTQY

v_gene: TRBV9
len: 15
abundance: .
j_gene: TRBJ2-3
CDR3aa: ASSPSGASGGADTQY

v_gene: TRBV14
len: 11
abundance: once
j_gene: TRBJ2-3
CDR3aa: ASTFAGLDTQY

v_gene: TRBV6-5
len: 13
abundance: few
j_gene: TRBJ2-5
CDR3aa: ASSRGGASKETQY

v_gene: TRBV7-2
len: 11
abundance: once
j_gene: TRBJ1-2
CDR3aa: ASSVQGDYGYT

v_gene: TRBV5-4
len: 12
abundance: .
j_gene: TRBJ2-7
CDR3aa: ASSPPNSLYEQY

v_gene: TRBV6-5
len: 12
abundance: .
j_gene: TRBJ2-1
CDR3aa: ASSWGGDENEQF

v_gene: TRBV28
len: 12
abundance: .
j_gene: TRBJ2-7
CDR3aa: ASSLGGDLYEQY

v_gene: TRBV18
len: 13
abundance: .
j_gene: TRBJ2-1
CDR3aa: ASSPLLAGGNEQF

v_gene: TRBV4-1
len: 13
abundance: few
j_gene: TRBJ2-2
CDR3aa: ASSQVERHTGELF

v_gene: TRBV7-9
len: 13
abundance: few
j_gene: TRBJ2-7
CDR3aa: ASRPRTGMPYEQY

v_gene: TRBV30
len: 9
abundance: .
j_gene: TRBJ1-2
CDR3aa: AWSVSYGYT

v_gene: TRBV6-4
len: 12
abundance: .
j_gene: TRBJ2-2
CDR3aa: ASSVQGNTGELF

v_gene: TRBV9
len: 13
abundance: .
j_gene: TRBJ2-1
CDR3aa: ASSVASGNYNEQF

v_gene: TRBV7-2
len: 13
abundance: .
j_gene: TRBJ2-7
CDR3aa: ASSRESGSGYEQY

v_gene: TRBV4-3
len: 14
abundance: .
j_gene: TRBJ1-2
CDR3aa: ASSQTLPPRVRGYT

v_gene: TRBV7-9
len: 13
abundance: .
j_gene: TRBJ2-7
CDR3aa: ASSLVGSDSYEQY

v_gene: TRBV2
len: 12
abundance: .
j_gene: TRBJ1-2
CDR3aa: ASITRVANYGYT

v_gene: TRBV4-2
len: 14
abundance: .
j_gene: TRBJ1-5
CDR3aa: ASSQDLGYSNQPQH

v_gene: TRBV6-1
len: 13
abundance: .
j_gene: TRBJ1-1
CDR3aa: ASNDRGASNTEAF

v_gene: TRBV9
len: 15
abundance: few
j_gene: TRBJ1-2
CDR3aa: ASSSSKTHRGQGGYT

v_gene: TRBV6-6
len: 12
abundance: .
j_gene: TRBJ2-1
CDR3aa: ASLFGTVDNEQF

v_gene: TRBV4-2
len: 13
abundance: .
j_gene: TRBJ1-2
CDR3aa: ASSQAETGDYGYT

v_gene: TRBV11-3
len: 13
abundance: .
j_gene: TRBJ2-3
CDR3aa: ASSPGAGSTDTQY

v_gene: TRBV7-8
len: 14
abundance: once
j_gene: TRBJ2-7
CDR3aa: ASSDPTSGSSYEQY

v_gene: TRBV27
len: 14
abundance: .
j_gene: TRBJ2-6
CDR3aa: ASKVWASAGANVLT

v_gene: TRBV6-1
len: 12
abundance: .
j_gene: TRBJ1-4
CDR3aa: ASSPQVGGQKLF

v_gene: TRBV5-1
len: 12
abundance: .
j_gene: TRBJ2-5
CDR3aa: ASSLELAGETQY

v_gene: TRBV14
len: 12
abundance: .
j_gene: TRBJ1-2
CDR3aa: ASSPQGPNYGYT

v_gene: TRBV13
len: 14
abundance: .
j_gene: TRBJ2-2
CDR3aa: ASSFPTSEFTGELF

v_gene: TRBV7-9
len: 13
abundance: .
j_gene: TRBJ1-1
CDR3aa: ASSLGQGADTEAF

v_gene: TRBV6-6
len: 12
abundance: .
j_gene: TRBJ1-4
CDR3aa: ASSLQGGGEKLF

v_gene: TRBV5-1
len: 11
abundance: .
j_gene: TRBJ1-1
CDR3aa: ASIHGLWVQAF

v_gene: TRBV11-3
len: 14
abundance: .
j_gene: TRBJ2-2
CDR3aa: ASSLGLAGGTGELF

v_gene: TRBV5-1
len: 15
abundance: .
j_gene: TRBJ2-1
CDR3aa: ASSLWSSGTFYNEQF

v_gene: TRBV5-1
len: 14
abundance: .
j_gene: TRBJ2-3
CDR3aa: ASSPLAGQGGGTQY

v_gene: TRBV29-1
len: 12
abundance: once
j_gene: TRBJ2-7
CDR3aa: SASRAGGGSEQY

v_gene: TRBV7-3
len: 13
abundance: .
j_gene: .
CDR3aa: ASSLIKASSYEQY

v_gene: TRBV5-1
len: 12
abundance: .
j_gene: TRBJ1-3
CDR3aa: ASKRDTSGNTIY